One T cell receptor beta chain is described in this entry. The entry originates in a study of blood T cell repertoires in COVID-19. Looking at the study overall: COVID-19 samples, acute and convalescent, were from the United States, Italy and Spain. PBMCs, B-cell-depleted T cells, or T cells provided the cDNA or gDNA that made up the material.

How the authors handled the data: Reference gene primers were amplified, and this amplification served to estimate nucleated cell counts. The method was immunoSEQ multiplex PCR; TCRdb's version includes in-frame clones alone and lacks a portion of them. Clonal size and the V and J genes are those of that table, whereas D and trimming came from the DNA. The repertoire holds approximately 85,000 clones, over 80% seen once, with roughly 5.9% in the top ten. The length of the CDR3 is 15 residues. Trimming at V came to 5 bases and at J to 0 bases, leaving 7 bases not matched to a gene. Germline V gives CDR1 MNHEY, CDR2 SVGAGI.

Source material: peripheral blood. The chain employs TRBV6-5 and TRBJ2-7; 7 nucleotides align to TRBD1. The sequence came from an older woman with active COVID-19. The CDR3 here is CASSLDRSSSYEQYF. The CDR3, as DNA: TGTGCCAGCAGTCTGGACAGGTCCAGCTCCTACGAGCAGTACTTC.